This entry describes one T cell receptor (beta chain). The data derive from a study of cytomegalovirus exposure and HLA in healthy donors. On the study more broadly: Among roughly 180 million T cells, an earlier analysis found 117 million unique TCR beta sequences.

The trim removed 6 bases at V and 1 base at J, leaving 4 bases unmatched. CDR1 SQVTM and CDR2 ANQGSEA come from the germline V gene. This CDR3 is 14 amino acids long. The PCR employed 60 Vbeta primers together with 13 Jbeta primers. TCRdb keeps only in-frame clones here, not all; method: immunoSEQ multiplex PCR. The sample carries 200,000 or so clones, roughly 80% recorded once. This TCR was sampled from a male donor in good health and CMV-seronegative. V gene TRBV29-1 combines with J gene TRBJ2-5, with 11 positions matching TRBD2. The sequenced sample consisted of PBMCs. The DNA for the CDR3 is TGCAGCGTGACGACTAGCGGGGCCCAAGAGACCCAGTACTTC. Protein: CSVTTSGAQETQYF.